Listed below are T cell receptor beta chains from one sample, sequenced in a study of prognosis after radiotherapy for stage I lung cancer. TCRdb itself ran the multiplex PCR reads through MiXCR, one entry per CDR3 protein. The table lists tens of thousands of distinct CDR3 sequences, roughly 29% of them singletons, with more than 6.5% in the top ten. The sample was PBMCs, taken before or after stereotactic body radiation therapy (not recorded which). The receptors derive from a donor aged 50 or older with non-small cell lung cancer. Each CDR3 is given without its conserved first and last residue. The D gene is left open where the match is weak.

j_call v_call d_call cdr3_aa
TRBJ2-2 TRBV14 . ASSQTRLIGELF
TRBJ2-7 TRBV28 . ASRAPAAYEQY
TRBJ2-2 TRBV19 . ASSLPGGELF
TRBJ1-2 TRBV5-4 TRBD1 ASSLGDRVNYGYT
TRBJ2-1 TRBV6-1 . ASSSLLDEQF
TRBJ1-1 TRBV12-3/TRBV12-4 TRBD1 ASSHRTGSTEAF
TRBJ2-6 TRBV28 . ASKGSSSGANVLT
TRBJ1-2 TRBV24-1 . ATSDFTNYGYT
TRBJ2-1 TRBV10-3 . ATNYGRDNEQF
TRBJ2-1 TRBV6-2/TRBV6-3 TRBD2 ASSLPGGGEQF
TRBJ2-7 TRBV6-1 . ASSAHEGGRYEQY
TRBJ2-1 TRBV4-1 . ASSQSTWAGLGEQF
TRBJ2-5 TRBV14 . ASSLGWSPTETQY
TRBJ2-1 TRBV28 . ASSSYQSNEQF
TRBJ1-1 TRBV20-1 . SAWYGLSRDTEAF
TRBJ2-2 TRBV9 . ASSVGHAGTGELF
TRBJ2-2 TRBV7-9 TRBD2 ASQRGGGTGELF
TRBJ2-1 TRBV3-1 TRBD1 ASSHPDRPGDEQF
TRBJ1-1 TRBV19 . ASSIDAGQNTEAF
TRBJ1-6 TRBV28 . ASARGRSPLH
TRBJ2-1 TRBV20-1 . SAPSGTGGPSEQF
TRBJ2-1 TRBV11-2 . ASSSGVGDEQF
TRBJ2-1 TRBV2 . ASSEARFGIPSYNEQF
TRBJ2-2 TRBV6-1 TRBD2 ASSVGLAGGRNTGELF
TRBJ1-1 TRBV7-9 . ASSSVHSRSEAF
TRBJ2-3 TRBV5-1 TRBD2 ASSRGTSLDLDTQY
TRBJ2-3 TRBV2 . ASRLGGGTDTQY
TRBJ2-3 TRBV12-3/TRBV12-4 . ASSVRAFRGTDTQY
TRBJ2-1 TRBV7-9 TRBD2 ASSLDLAGGNEQF
TRBJ2-7 TRBV6-9 TRBD1 ASSYSPGTGPSYEQY
TRBJ1-4 TRBV6-1 TRBD1 ASRNRGREKLF
TRBJ1-1 TRBV5-1 . ASTPRGNTEAF
TRBJ2-7 TRBV12-3/TRBV12-4 TRBD1 ASRLTGGYDQY
TRBJ2-3 TRBV5-1 . ASSLEGRQFTDTQY
TRBJ1-2 TRBV2 TRBD1 ASSPVHRQGYGYT
TRBJ1-1 TRBV18 TRBD1 ASSQTGQGTAF
TRBJ1-5 TRBV19 . TSSIQGLCNQPQH
TRBJ1-5 TRBV12-3/TRBV12-4 . ASSPSGYDQPQH
TRBJ2-5 TRBV2 TRBD1 ASSPGGQETQY
TRBJ1-1 TRBV6-1 . ASRLRDLTEAF
TRBJ2-2 TRBV6-2/TRBV6-3 TRBD1 ASSLTGITGELF
TRBJ1-2 TRBV19 . ASNRDAANYGYT
TRBJ2-6 TRBV27 . ASSFEGGIAGANVMT
TRBJ1-6 TRBV9 . ASSVEEGMNSPLH
TRBJ1-1 TRBV6-1 . ASRSPQRDGTEAF
TRBJ2-3 TRBV20-1 . SARASVTEMHTQY
TRBJ2-1 TRBV5-1 TRBD2 ASSLGLAGRSYNEQF
TRBJ1-2 TRBV12-5 . ASGLIGQHGYT
TRBJ2-2 TRBV5-4 . ASSFRAGELF
TRBJ2-7 TRBV7-2 TRBD1 ASSEQGPGQILIEQY
TRBJ2-5 TRBV12-3/TRBV12-4 . ASRSGVQETQY
TRBJ1-2 TRBV7-9 . ASSEGPTAEGYT
TRBJ1-1 TRBV3-1 . ASSKRGARGTEAF